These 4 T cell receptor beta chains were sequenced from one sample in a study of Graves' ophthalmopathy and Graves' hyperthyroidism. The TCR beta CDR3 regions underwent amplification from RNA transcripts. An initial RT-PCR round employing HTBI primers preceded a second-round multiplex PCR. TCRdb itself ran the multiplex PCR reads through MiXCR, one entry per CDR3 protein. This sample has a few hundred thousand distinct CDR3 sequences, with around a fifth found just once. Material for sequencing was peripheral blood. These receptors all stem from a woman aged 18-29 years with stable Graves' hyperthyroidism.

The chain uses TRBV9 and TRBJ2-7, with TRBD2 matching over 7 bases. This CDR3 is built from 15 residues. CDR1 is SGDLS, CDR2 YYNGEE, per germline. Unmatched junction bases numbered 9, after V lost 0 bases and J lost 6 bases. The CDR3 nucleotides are TGTGCCAGCAGCGTAGAGGCTAGCGGTCGGGGCGAGCAGTACTTC. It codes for CASSVEASGRGEQYF.

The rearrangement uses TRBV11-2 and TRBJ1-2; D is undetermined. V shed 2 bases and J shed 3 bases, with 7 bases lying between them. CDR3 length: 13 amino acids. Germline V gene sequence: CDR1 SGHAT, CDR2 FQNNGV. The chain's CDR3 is CASSLNGDYGYTF. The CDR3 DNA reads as TGTGCCAGCAGCTTAAACGGGGACTATGGCTACACCTTC.

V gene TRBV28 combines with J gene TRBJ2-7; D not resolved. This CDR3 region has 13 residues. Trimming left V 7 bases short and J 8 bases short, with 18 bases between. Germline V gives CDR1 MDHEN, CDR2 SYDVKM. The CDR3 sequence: CASTVTSPTKQYF. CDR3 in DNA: TGTGCCAGCACCGTGACAAGTCCTACGAAGCAGTACTTC.

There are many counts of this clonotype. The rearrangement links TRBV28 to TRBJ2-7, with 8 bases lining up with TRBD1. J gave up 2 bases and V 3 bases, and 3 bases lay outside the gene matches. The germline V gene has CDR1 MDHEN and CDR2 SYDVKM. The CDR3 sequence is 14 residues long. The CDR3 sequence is CASSFGTGPYEQYF. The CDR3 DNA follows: TGTGCCAGCAGTTTTGGGACAGGACCCTACGAGCAGTACTTC.